Listed below are T cell receptor beta chains from one sample, sequenced in a study of blood T cell repertoires in COVID-19. Assay: immunoSEQ multiplex PCR; the TCRdb copy retains only in-frame clones and omits some. The sample carries 35,000 to 45,000 clones, over 75% recorded once. The sample was peripheral blood. All receptors derive from a human donor in a cohort sampled during active COVID-19. Each CDR3 is given with its conserved first and last residue. D genes are given only for firm matches. Size tells how often a clone was seen (once, few, many) or the class of an expanded clone, and some rows leave it out.

D	V	size	J	DNA	CDR3
TRBD1	TRBV4-2	.	TRBJ1-6	TGTGCCAGCAGCCAAGATCAACTGAACAGGGGGCTAAGTAATTCACCCCTCCACTTT	CASSQDQLNRGLSNSPLHF
.	TRBV5-4	few	TRBJ2-3	TGTGCCAGCAGCGGAGGCACAGATACGCAGTATTTT	CASSGGTDTQYF
TRBD2	TRBV3-1/TRBV3-2	few	TRBJ2-7	TGTGCCAGCAGCCAGATAACCGGGACTAGTTCCTTCGAGCAGTACTTC	CASSQITGTSSFEQYF
TRBD1	TRBV7-9	.	TRBJ2-7	TGTGCCAGCAGCCGGACAGGATCCTACGAGCAGTACTTC	CASSRTGSYEQYF
.	TRBV4-1	.	TRBJ1-5	TGCGCCAGCAGCCAAGAAGAGGGGACTGGACTTAACAATCAGCCCCAGCATTTT	CASSQEEGTGLNNQPQHF
TRBD2	TRBV5-1	.	TRBJ2-1	TGCGCCAGCAGCTTGGAAGCTAGCGGGGGGGCCCAGCAGTTCTTC	CASSLEASGGAQQFF
.	TRBV5-1	.	TRBJ2-4	TGCGCCAGCAGCTTGGGGACACTGACGGCCAAAAACATTCAGTACTTC	CASSLGTLTAKNIQYF
.	TRBV11-2	.	TRBJ1-1	TGTGCCAGCAGCTTAGTGGGGGGAGGCAACACTGAAGCTTTCTTT	CASSLVGGGNTEAFF
.	TRBV5-6	.	TRBJ2-3	TGTGCCAGCAGTTCGAGTGGGGAGACCACAGATACGCAGTATTTT	CASSSSGETTDTQYF
.	TRBV7-9	.	TRBJ1-2	TGTGCCAGCAGCTCGCGGGGGGCCTATGGCTACACCTTC	CASSSRGAYGYTF
.	TRBV7-9	.	TRBJ1-2	TGTGCCAGCAGCCCCCGGGGAGGACCAACGGGAGGCTACACCTTC	CASSPRGGPTGGYTF
TRBD1	TRBV28	.	TRBJ2-7	TGTGCCGCCGGGACAGGGTCCCCTTCCTACGAGCAGTACTTC	CAAGTGSPSYEQYF
TRBD1	TRBV4-1	.	TRBJ1-1	TGCGCCAGCAGCCAAGTGCCCTGGACAGGTCGCACTGAAGCTTTCTTT	CASSQVPWTGRTEAFF
.	TRBV10-2	.	TRBJ2-1	TGCGCCACCTCAGACAGGACTTACACTCGGAATGAGCAGTTCTTC	CATSDRTYTRNEQFF
.	TRBV3-1/TRBV3-2	.	TRBJ2-1	TGTGCCAGCAGCCAAGAGCCAGCCGCTAGCAATGAGCAGTTCTTC	CASSQEPAASNEQFF
TRBD1	TRBV7-8	.	TRBJ1-1	TGTGCCAGCAGCTTAGACAGGGGACCGGACACTGAAGCTTTCTTT	CASSLDRGPDTEAFF
TRBD1	TRBV19	.	TRBJ2-3	TGTGCCAGTAGAATGACAGGGGTGAGCACAGATACGCAGTATTTT	CASRMTGVSTDTQYF
.	TRBV27	.	TRBJ1-1	TGTGCCAGCAGTTTTTTAGGGGTATACACTGAAGCTTTCTTT	CASSFLGVYTEAFF
TRBD1	TRBV24-1	.	TRBJ2-3	TGTGCCACCAGTGATGCACAGGGGAGCACAGATACGCAGTATTTT	CATSDAQGSTDTQYF
.	TRBV12-3/TRBV12-4	.	TRBJ1-3	TGTGCCAGCAGTTTAGCGCTAATCACCATATATTTT	CASSLALITIYF
.	TRBV27	.	TRBJ1-5	TGTGCCAGCAGGGCCGCAGAGGTAGGCAATCAGCCCCAGCATTTT	CASRAAEVGNQPQHF
TRBD1	TRBV20-1	once	TRBJ2-5	TGCAGTGCTAGTAGGGGGCTCACGGAGACCCAGTACTTC	CSASRGLTETQYF
TRBD1	TRBV30	.	TRBJ2-3	TGTGCCTGGAGTTATGGACAGGTTAGCACAGATACGCAGTATTTT	CAWSYGQVSTDTQYF
.	TRBV7-9	.	TRBJ2-3	TGTGCCAGCAGCTCCGGAGGCGATACGCAGTATTTT	CASSSGGDTQYF
.	TRBV7-9	once	TRBJ2-3	TGTGCCAGCAGCCCGCGGGTGGGGGCGGAAGATACGCAGTATTTT	CASSPRVGAEDTQYF
TRBD1	TRBV3-1/TRBV3-2	once	TRBJ2-6	TGTGCCAGCAGCCAACGGACAGGTATCGCTTCTGGGGCCAACGTCCTGACTTTC	CASSQRTGIASGANVLTF
TRBD1	TRBV5-6	.	TRBJ2-1	TGTGCCAGCAGCCAAGGACAGGGCAATGAGCAGTTCTTC	CASSQGQGNEQFF
.	TRBV11-2	.	TRBJ2-3	TGTGCCAGCAGCCCGCCGGCGGTGTCGGTGTCCACAGATACGCAGTATTTT	CASSPPAVSVSTDTQYF
TRBD2	TRBV5-1	.	TRBJ2-1	TGCGCCAGCAGCTTGACGGGGGGGCCGAGTGAGCAGTTCTTC	CASSLTGGPSEQFF
.	TRBV2	.	TRBJ1-2	TGTGCCAGCAGTACACCGCGGAGTGGGGGCTACACCTTC	CASSTPRSGGYTF
.	TRBV19	.	TRBJ2-7	TGTGCCAGTAGTATTGGGACTCCCTACGAGCAGTACTTC	CASSIGTPYEQYF
.	TRBV27	few	TRBJ1-1	TGTGCCAGCAGGCCCCTGGGGCACACTGAAGCTTTCTTT	CASRPLGHTEAFF
TRBD1	TRBV19	.	TRBJ2-5	TGTGCCAGTAGTATCGACAGGGCAGAGACCCAGTACTTC	CASSIDRAETQYF
.	TRBV2	.	TRBJ2-5	TGTGCCACCGGGTACCAAGAGACCCAGTACTTC	CATGYQETQYF
.	TRBV7-8	.	TRBJ2-7	TGTGCCAGCAGCTTCCGACTAGTCAAGAGGGAGCAGTACTTC	CASSFRLVKREQYF
.	TRBV4-1	few	TRBJ2-2	TGCGCCAGCAGAAGGGACATCTACACCGGGGAGCTGTTTTTT	CASRRDIYTGELFF
TRBD1	TRBV19	few	TRBJ1-6	TGTGCCAGTACCCCGACAGGGGGTAATTCACCCCTCCACTTT	CASTPTGGNSPLHF
.	TRBV6-5	.	TRBJ2-1	TGTGCCAGCATTCCCAATCGGGGCTCCTACAATGAGCAGTTCTTC	CASIPNRGSYNEQFF
.	TRBV7-9	.	TRBJ2-1	TGTGCCAGCAGCTCCGAAGCGACCCCACGGGGGGAGCAGTTCTTC	CASSSEATPRGEQFF
TRBD1	TRBV28	.	TRBJ1-2	TGTGCCAGCACCGTGGGACAGGGGTATGGCTACACCTTC	CASTVGQGYGYTF
.	TRBV7-9	.	TRBJ2-7	TGTGCCAGCAGCTTGGGGCAAGGGAACTACGAGCAGTACTTC	CASSLGQGNYEQYF
TRBD1	TRBV6-2/TRBV6-3	few	TRBJ2-7	TGTGCCAGCAGTCCGGGACAGTACGAGCAGTACTTC	CASSPGQYEQYF
TRBD1	TRBV7-2	.	TRBJ1-5	TGTGCCAGCAGCCTCTGGGGACAGGGAAATCAGCCCCAGCATTTT	CASSLWGQGNQPQHF
TRBD1	TRBV4-1	.	TRBJ2-7	TGCGCCAGCAGCCCTTCTGACAGGGGGAACGAGCAGTACTTC	CASSPSDRGNEQYF
.	TRBV5-4	.	TRBJ2-2	TGTGCCAGCAGCTCTAGCGCCTCGGGCGGGGAGCTGTTTTTT	CASSSSASGGELFF
.	TRBV1	.	TRBJ1-1	TGCACCAGCAGCCAAGAGGGGGGGATGAACACTGAAGCTTTCTTT	CTSSQEGGMNTEAFF
.	TRBV7-2	.	TRBJ2-1	TGTGCCAGCAGCTTACGTTTCTCCTACAATGAGCAGTTCTTC	CASSLRFSYNEQFF
.	TRBV28	few	TRBJ2-5	TGTGCCAGTTTAACCAGGGGTGTGGGCCAAGAGACCCAGTACTTC	CASLTRGVGQETQYF
.	TRBV12-5	.	TRBJ2-1	TGTGCTAGTGGTTTCACTGGGACTCCCGACAATGAGCAGTTCTTC	CASGFTGTPDNEQFF
TRBD1	TRBV5-8	.	TRBJ1-6	TGTGCCAGCAGCTTGGTTACAGGGGAGAATTCACCCCTCCACTTT	CASSLVTGENSPLHF
TRBD1	TRBV19	.	TRBJ1-2	TGTGCCAGTAGTATACCAGGGGGCGCGGAGGGCTACACCTTC	CASSIPGGAEGYTF